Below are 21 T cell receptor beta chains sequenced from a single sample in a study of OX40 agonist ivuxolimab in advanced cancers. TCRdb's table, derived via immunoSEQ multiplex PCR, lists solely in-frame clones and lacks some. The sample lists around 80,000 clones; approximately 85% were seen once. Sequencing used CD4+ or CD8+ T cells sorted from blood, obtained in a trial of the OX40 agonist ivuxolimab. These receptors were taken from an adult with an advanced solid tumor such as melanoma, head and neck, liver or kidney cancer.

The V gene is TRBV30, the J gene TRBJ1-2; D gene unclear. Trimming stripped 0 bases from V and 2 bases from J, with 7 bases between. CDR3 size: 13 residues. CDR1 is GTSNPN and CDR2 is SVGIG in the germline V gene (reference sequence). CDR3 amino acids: CAWSVLGNYGYTF. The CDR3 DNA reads TGTGCCTGGAGTGTTCTAGGAAACTATGGCTACACCTTC.

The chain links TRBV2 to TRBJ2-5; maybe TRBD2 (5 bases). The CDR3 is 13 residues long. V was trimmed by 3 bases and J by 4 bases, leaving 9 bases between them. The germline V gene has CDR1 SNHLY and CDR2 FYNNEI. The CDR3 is CASSELRVETQYF. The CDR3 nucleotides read TGTGCCAGCAGTGAGTTGAGGGTAGAGACCCAGTACTTC.

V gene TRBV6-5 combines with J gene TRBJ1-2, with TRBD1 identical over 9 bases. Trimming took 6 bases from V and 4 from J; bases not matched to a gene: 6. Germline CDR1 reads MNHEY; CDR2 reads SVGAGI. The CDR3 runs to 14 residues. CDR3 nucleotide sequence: TGTGCCAGCAGACGTACAGGGGGCGGCTATGGCTACACCTTC. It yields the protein CASRRTGGGYGYTF.

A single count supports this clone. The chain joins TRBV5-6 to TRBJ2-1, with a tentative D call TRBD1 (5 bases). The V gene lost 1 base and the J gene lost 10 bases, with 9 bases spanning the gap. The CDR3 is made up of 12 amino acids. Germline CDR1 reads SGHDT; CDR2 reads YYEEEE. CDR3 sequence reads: CASSLQGFEQFF. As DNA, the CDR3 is TGTGCCAGCAGCTTGCAGGGCTTCGAGCAGTTCTTC.

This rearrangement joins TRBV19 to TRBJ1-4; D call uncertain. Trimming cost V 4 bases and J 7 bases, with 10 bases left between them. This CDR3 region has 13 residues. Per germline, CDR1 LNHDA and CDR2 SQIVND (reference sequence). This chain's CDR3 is CASSSGISEKLFF. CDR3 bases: TGTGCCAGTAGTAGCGGGATAAGTGAAAAACTGTTTTTT.

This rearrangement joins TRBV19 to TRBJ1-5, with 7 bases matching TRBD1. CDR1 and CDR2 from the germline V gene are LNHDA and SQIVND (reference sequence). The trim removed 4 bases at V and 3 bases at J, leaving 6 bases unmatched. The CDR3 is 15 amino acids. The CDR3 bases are TGTGCCAGTAGTAGGCCAGGGGGAGACAATCAGCCCCAGCATTTT. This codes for CASSRPGGDNQPQHF.

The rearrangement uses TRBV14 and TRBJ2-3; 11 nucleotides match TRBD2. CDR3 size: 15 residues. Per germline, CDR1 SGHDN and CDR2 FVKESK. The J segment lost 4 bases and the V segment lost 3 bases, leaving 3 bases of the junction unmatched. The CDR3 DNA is TGTGCCAGCAGCCAGTATAGCGGGGGGGCAGATACGCAGTATTTT. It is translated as CASSQYSGGADTQYF.

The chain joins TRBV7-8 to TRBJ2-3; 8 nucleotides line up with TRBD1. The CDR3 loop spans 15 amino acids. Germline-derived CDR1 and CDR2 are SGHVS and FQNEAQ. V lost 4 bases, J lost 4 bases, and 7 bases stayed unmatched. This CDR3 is CASSSQGAGADTQYF. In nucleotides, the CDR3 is TGTGCCAGCAGCTCTCAGGGGGCAGGGGCAGATACGCAGTATTTT.

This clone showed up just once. CDR3 amino acids: CASSQGDRVIKNEQFF. The CDR3 bases are TGCGCCAGCAGCCAAGGGGACAGGGTGATTAAAAATGAGCAGTTCTTC. The chain is built from TRBV4-3 and TRBJ2-1, with TRBD1 matching over 9 bases. In germline, CDR1 is LGHNA, CDR2 YSLEER. The CDR3 consists of 16 residues. Trimming at V came to 1 base and at J to 7 bases, leaving 8 bases not matched to a gene.

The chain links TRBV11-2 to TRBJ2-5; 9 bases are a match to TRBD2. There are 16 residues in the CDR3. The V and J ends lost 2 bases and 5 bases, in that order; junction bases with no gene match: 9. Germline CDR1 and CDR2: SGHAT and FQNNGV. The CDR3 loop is CASSLSGGGAWETQYF. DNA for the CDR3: TGTGCCAGCAGCTTATCTGGCGGGGGGGCTTGGGAGACCCAGTACTTC.

In nucleotides, the CDR3 is TGTGCCAGCAACCGACAGGAGCCAAGAAACACCGGGGAGCTGTTTTTT. Its translation: CASNRQEPRNTGELFF. V and J are TRBV27 and TRBJ2-2; the D gene is possibly TRBD1 (6 bases). Trimming removed 7 bases from V and 2 bases from J, with 17 bases in between. Germline CDR1 MNHEY, CDR2 SMNVEV (reference sequence). This CDR3 spans 16 amino acids.

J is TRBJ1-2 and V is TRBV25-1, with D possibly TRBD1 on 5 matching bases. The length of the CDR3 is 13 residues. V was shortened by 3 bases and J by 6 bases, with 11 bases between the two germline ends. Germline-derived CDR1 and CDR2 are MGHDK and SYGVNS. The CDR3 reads CASSDSRDNGYTF. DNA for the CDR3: TGTGCCAGCAGTGACTCCAGGGATAATGGCTACACCTTC.

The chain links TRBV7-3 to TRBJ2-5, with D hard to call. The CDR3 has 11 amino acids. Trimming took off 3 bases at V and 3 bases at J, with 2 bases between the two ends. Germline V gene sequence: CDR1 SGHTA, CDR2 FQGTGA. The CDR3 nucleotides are TGTGCCAGCAGCTTTAAAGAGACCCAGTACTTC. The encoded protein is CASSFKETQYF.

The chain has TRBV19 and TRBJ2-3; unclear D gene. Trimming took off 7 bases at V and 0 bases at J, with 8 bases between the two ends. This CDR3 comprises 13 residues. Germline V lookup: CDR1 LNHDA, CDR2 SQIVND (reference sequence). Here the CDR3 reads CASTGYSTDTQYF. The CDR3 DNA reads TGTGCCAGTACCGGGTATAGCACAGATACGCAGTATTTT.

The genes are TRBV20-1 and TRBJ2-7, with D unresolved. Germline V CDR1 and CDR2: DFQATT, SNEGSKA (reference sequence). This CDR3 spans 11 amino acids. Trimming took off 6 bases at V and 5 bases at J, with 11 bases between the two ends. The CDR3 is CSATLHNEQYF. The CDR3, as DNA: TGCAGTGCCACGCTTCATAACGAGCAGTACTTC.

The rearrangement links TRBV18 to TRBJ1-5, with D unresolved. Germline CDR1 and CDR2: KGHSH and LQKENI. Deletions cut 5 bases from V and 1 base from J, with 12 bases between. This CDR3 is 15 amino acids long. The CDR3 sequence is CASSSAGLSNQPQHF. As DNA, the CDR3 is TGTGCCAGCTCAAGTGCGGGTTTAAGCAATCAGCCCCAGCATTTT.

CDR3 amino acids: CASSSQGLQPQHF. The CDR3 nucleotides are TGTGCCAGCAGTAGTCAGGGCTTACAGCCCCAGCATTTT. The gene calls are TRBV6-5 and TRBJ1-5; D perhaps matches TRBD1 (5 bases). The CDR3 sequence is 13 residues long. CDR1 and CDR2 (germline): MNHEY, SVGAGI. V lost 5 bases and J 7 bases, leaving 12 bases between the germline ends.

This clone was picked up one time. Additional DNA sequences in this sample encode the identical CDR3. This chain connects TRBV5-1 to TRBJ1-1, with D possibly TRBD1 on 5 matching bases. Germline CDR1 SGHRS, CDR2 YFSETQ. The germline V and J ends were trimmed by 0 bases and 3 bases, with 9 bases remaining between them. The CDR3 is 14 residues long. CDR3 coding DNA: TGCGCCAGCAGCTTGGTTGGGGCGGACACTGAAGCTTTCTTT. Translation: CASSLVGADTEAFF.

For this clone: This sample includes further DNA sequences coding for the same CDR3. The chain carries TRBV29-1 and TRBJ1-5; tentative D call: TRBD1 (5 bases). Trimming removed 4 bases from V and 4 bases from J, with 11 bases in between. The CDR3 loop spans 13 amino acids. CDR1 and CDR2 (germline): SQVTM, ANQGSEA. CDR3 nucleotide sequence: TGCAGCGTTGTTCAGGGATCAAATCAGCCCCAGCATTTT. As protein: CSVVQGSNQPQHF.

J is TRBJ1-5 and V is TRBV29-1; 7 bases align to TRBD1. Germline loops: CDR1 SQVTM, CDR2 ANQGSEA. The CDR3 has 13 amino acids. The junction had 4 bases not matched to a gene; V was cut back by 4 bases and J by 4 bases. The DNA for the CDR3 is TGCAGCGTTGCAAGGGGGCGAAATCAGCCCCAGCATTTT. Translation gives CSVARGRNQPQHF.

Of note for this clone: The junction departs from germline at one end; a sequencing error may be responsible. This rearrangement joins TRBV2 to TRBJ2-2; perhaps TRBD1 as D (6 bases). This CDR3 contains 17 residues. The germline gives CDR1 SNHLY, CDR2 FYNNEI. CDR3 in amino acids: CASSEGLQGTEHRGAVF. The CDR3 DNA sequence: TGTGCCAGCAGTGAAGGACTTCAGGGGACCGAACACCGGGGAGCTGTTTTT.